Described below is a single T cell receptor (beta chain) sequence and its context. This entry belongs to a study of shared clonotypes between healthy human individuals. V lost 4 bases to trimming and J lost 2 bases, with 11 bases between them. Germline assignment: CDR1 SGHNT and CDR2 YYREEE (reference sequence). The CDR3 totals 14 residues. TCRdb's copy holds only in-frame clones and misses some; the assay was immunoSEQ multiplex PCR. Of some 1,600,000 clones in the sample, about 98% are singletons; the top ten hold about 0.45%. The source of this sequence is a man aged 25-45 years in good health. Input material: naive CD4+ T cells sorted from blood. Subset denoted: CD45RA+ positively selected. This chain uses TRBV5-4 with TRBJ2-3; a possible D gene is TRBD2 (5 bases). The CDR3 DNA reads TGTGCCAGCAGCCGAAAAGACTACACAGATACGCAGTATTTT. Translation gives CASSRKDYTDTQYF.